This T cell receptor beta chain was sequenced in a study of Ad26.COV2.S vaccination and SARS-CoV-2 variants. The V gene lost 2 bases and the J gene lost 2 bases, with 7 bases spanning the gap. This CDR3 has 14 amino acids. Germline V gene data show CDR1 as MNHEY and CDR2 as SMNVEV (reference sequence). TCRdb's copy holds only in-frame clones and misses some; the assay was immunoSEQ multiplex PCR. The sample has about 350,000 clones, 92% seen once. The gene calls are TRBV27 and TRBJ1-5; a possible D gene is TRBD1 (5 bases). This TCR derives from a human donor who had recovered from COVID-19. The starting material was peripheral blood, obtained after recovery from COVID-19. The CDR3 region has the DNA TGTGCCAGCAGTTTACAGGGCGGCAATCAGCCCCAGCATTTT. It yields the protein CASSLQGGNQPQHF.